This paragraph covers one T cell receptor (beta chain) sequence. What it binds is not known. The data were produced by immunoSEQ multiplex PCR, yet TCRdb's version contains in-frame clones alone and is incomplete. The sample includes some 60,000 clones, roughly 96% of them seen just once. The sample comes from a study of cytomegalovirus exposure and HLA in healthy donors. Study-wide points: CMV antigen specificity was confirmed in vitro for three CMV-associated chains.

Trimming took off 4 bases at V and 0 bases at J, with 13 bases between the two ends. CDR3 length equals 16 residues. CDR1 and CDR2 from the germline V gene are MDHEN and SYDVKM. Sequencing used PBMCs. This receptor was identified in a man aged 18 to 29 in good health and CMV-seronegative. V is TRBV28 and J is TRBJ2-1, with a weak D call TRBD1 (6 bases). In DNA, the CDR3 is TGTGCCAGCAGTTCCGCCCCAGGGGCCTCCTACAATGAGCAGTTCTTC. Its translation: CASSSAPGASYNEQFF.